What follows describes a single T cell receptor (beta chain). Its antigen is not identified. CD4+ and CD8+ T cells were sorted from PBMCs. This specimen belongs to a study of CD8+ T cells in alopecia areata. After isolation, RNA underwent reverse transcription to generate cDNA as the sequencing template. Only in-frame clones appear in the TCRdb table, and some are missing; sequencing was by immunoSEQ multiplex PCR. This sample carries some 100,000 clones, about 61% of them seen once, and the ten largest clones take approximately 2.8%. Germline CDR1 is LNHDA and CDR2 is SQIVND (reference sequence). The ends were cut back, 6 bases at V and 0 bases at J, with 8 bases in the middle. This CDR3 region has 13 residues. Study conclusions and caveats: Sequencing of scalp samples also captures resident alphabeta T cells of normal skin. Lesional tissue from the scalp (especially in alopecia totalis/universalis) showed higher clonality than normal scalp. Compared with mice, patients displayed less clear TCR sharing, possibly for HLA-related reasons.

This receptor was identified in a human donor in good health. V gene TRBV19 combines with J gene TRBJ1-1, with D maybe TRBD1 (5 bases). The sequenced material came from CD4+ T cells sorted from blood. The chain's CDR3 is CASREGMNTEAFF. Written as DNA, the CDR3 is TGTGCCAGTAGGGAGGGGATGAACACTGAAGCTTTCTTT.